The clone carrying this T cell receptor beta chain was seen a handful of times. Its antigen is still unknown. This CDR3 is 14 amino acids long. The V gene's germline CDR1 is SGHDT and CDR2 YYEEEE. The V and J ends lost 0 bases and 4 bases respectively, with 8 bases between them. PCR primers comprised 60 Vbeta and 13 Jbeta primers. The method was immunoSEQ multiplex PCR; TCRdb's version includes in-frame clones alone and lacks a portion of them. Found here are 150,000 to 200,000 clones, 80% to 85% of them singletons; the top ten hold roughly 4.5%. These data belong to a study of cytomegalovirus exposure and HLA in healthy donors. Study context: There were some 400 genotyped donors. Of these, about 81% fell in the genetic ancestry cluster associated with self-reported Caucasian donors. Whole-study findings and limits: About 87% or about 30% of the time was how often most TCR beta V segments were productive, according to an earlier analysis. The authors enumerated over 150 TCR beta chains as linked to cytomegalovirus. The dataset shows that most TCR sequences were rare, while some public TCRs occurred in many donors.

This receptor was taken from a man aged 50-59 years in good health and CMV-seropositive. Sample: PBMCs. The chain combines TRBV5-6 with TRBJ1-5; D is uncertain. This CDR3 is CASSLGHGNQPQHF. Written as DNA, the CDR3 is TGTGCCAGCAGCTTGGGACACGGAAATCAGCCCCAGCATTTT.